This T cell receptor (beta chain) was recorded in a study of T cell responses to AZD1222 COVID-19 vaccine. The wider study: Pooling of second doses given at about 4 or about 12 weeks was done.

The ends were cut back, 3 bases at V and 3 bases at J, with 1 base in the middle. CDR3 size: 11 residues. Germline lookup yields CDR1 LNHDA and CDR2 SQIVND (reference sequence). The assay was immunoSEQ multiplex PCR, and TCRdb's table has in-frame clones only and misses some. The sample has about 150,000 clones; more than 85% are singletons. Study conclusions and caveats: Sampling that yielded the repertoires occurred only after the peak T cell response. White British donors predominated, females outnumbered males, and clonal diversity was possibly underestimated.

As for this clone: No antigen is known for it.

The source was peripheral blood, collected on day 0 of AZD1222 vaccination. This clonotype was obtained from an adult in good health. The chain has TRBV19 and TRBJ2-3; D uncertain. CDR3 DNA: TGTGCCAGTAGTATTACAGATACGCAGTATTTT. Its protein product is CASSITDTQYF. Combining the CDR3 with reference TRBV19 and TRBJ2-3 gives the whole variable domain DGGITQSPKYLFRKEGQNVTLSCEQNLNHDAMYWYRQDPGQGLRLIYYSQIVNDFQKGDIAEGYSVSREKKESFPLTVTSAQKNPTAFYLCASSITDTQYFGPGTRLTVL.